The entry below gives a single T cell receptor (beta chain) sequence along with its context. The entry originates in a study of spatial heterogeneity in lung cancer. Study-level background: Consistently, beta-chain sequences turned up in larger numbers than alpha-chain sequences did.

TCRdb reprocessed the 5' RACE reads with MiXCR, giving one entry per CDR3 protein. This sample has nearly 95,000 distinct CDR3 sequences; less than 20% occur once, and the top ten carry 20% to 25%. The sample's time point: blood at routine non-recurrence follow-up after resection. Unsorted samples of tumor, nontumor lung or frozen PBMC had their whole RNA sequenced. The clonotype comes from a male donor with early-stage non-small cell lung cancer. The source material was PBMCs, sampled at follow-up.

CDR3 sequence reads: CASSFDRGPAGELFF. DNA for the CDR3: TGTGCCAGCAGCTTCGACCGGGGGCCTGCCGGGGAGCTGTTTTTT. The rearrangement joins TRBV7-9 to TRBJ2-2, with D possibly being TRBD1 or TRBD2 (6 bases each). V was trimmed by 3 bases and J by 6 bases, leaving 14 bases between them. CDR3 length: 15 amino acids. CDR1 is SEHNR and CDR2 is FQNEAQ in the germline V gene (reference sequence).